The entry that follows covers one T cell receptor (beta chain) sequence. Clones were read by immunoSEQ multiplex PCR, and TCRdb kept only the in-frame ones, dropping some. The sample holds fewer than 250,000 clones, approximately 86% seen once. These data originate in a study of blood T cell repertoires in COVID-19. Study context: Acute and convalescent COVID-19 samples came from the United States, Italy and Spain. Sample material is recorded as cDNA or gDNA derived from T cells, B-cell-depleted T cells, or PBMCs.

The V and J ends lost 1 base and 0 bases, in that order; junction bases with no gene match: 0. The V gene's germline CDR1 is ENHRY and CDR2 SYGVKD. CDR3 length: 15 residues. Sequencing was done on a sample of peripheral blood. This TCR derives from a man aged 60 to 75 with COVID-19, enrolled during active disease. This chain uses TRBV10-3 with TRBJ2-7; TRBD2 matches at 10 bases. Here the CDR3 reads CAISEWTSGSYEQYF. CDR3 nucleotides: TGTGCCATCAGTGAGTGGACTAGCGGCTCCTACGAGCAGTACTTC.